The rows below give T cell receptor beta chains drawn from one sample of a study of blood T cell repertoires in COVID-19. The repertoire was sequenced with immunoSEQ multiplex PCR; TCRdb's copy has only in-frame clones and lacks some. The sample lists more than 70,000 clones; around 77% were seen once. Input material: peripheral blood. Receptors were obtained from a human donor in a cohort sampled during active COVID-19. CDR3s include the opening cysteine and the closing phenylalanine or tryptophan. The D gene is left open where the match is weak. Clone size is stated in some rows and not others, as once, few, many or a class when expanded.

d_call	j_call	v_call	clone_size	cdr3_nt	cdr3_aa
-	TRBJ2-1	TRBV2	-	TGTGCCAGCAGTGCGGGGAAAAGCTCCTACAATGAGCAGTTCTTC	CASSAGKSSYNEQFF
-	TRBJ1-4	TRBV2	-	TGTGCCAGCAGTGAAGGGCTATCTCTTGTAGGGGGAGATGAAAAACTGTTTTTT	CASSEGLSLVGGDEKLFF
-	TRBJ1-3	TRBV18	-	TGTGCCAGCTCACCCCAGGGTAACACCATATATTTT	CASSPQGNTIYF
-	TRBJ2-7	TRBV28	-	TGTGCCAGCAGTTTAGGGACAAGATCCTACGAGCAGTACTTC	CASSLGTRSYEQYF
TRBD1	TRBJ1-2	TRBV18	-	TGTGCCAGCTCACCATTGGGACAGGGGTTGGTGGACTATGGCTACACCTTC	CASSPLGQGLVDYGYTF
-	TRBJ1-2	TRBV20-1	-	TGCAGTGCGGCGGTGGGCTATGGCTACACCTTC	CSAAVGYGYTF
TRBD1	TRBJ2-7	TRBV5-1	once	TGCGCCAGCACCCCCGTGGCAGGGGGCTCCTACGAGCAGTACTTC	CASTPVAGGSYEQYF
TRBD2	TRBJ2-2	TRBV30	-	TGTGCCGGGCGGGGGGCAGGGTCGGACACCGGGGAGCTGTTTTTT	CAGRGAGSDTGELFF
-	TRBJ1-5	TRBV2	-	TGTGCCAGCAGCGATTTGACGGGGAATCAGCCCCAGCATTTT	CASSDLTGNQPQHF
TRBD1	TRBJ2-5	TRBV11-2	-	TGTGCCAGCAGCCCCGGGACAGGGGGTTGGGAGACCCAGTACTTC	CASSPGTGGWETQYF
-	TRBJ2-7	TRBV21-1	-	TGTGCCAGCATCCAAAGGCTGGCGGGGGGGCTTAAATACGAGCAGTACTTC	CASIQRLAGGLKYEQYF
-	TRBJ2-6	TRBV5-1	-	TGCGCCAGCAGCGACTCAAGGGGTCCTGGGGCCAACGTCCTGACTTTC	CASSDSRGPGANVLTF
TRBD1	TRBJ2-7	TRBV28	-	TGTGCCAGCAACTTGCAGGGGGCGGGAAACGAGCAGTACTTC	CASNLQGAGNEQYF
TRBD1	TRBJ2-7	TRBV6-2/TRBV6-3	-	TGTGCCAGCAGTTACGACAGGGGGGGAACCTACGAGCAGTACTTC	CASSYDRGGTYEQYF
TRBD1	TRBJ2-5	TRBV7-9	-	TGTGCCAGCAGCTTAAGGACAGGGATTAGCGAGACCCAGTACTTC	CASSLRTGISETQYF
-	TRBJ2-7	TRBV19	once	TGTGCCAGTAGTAAGGGAGCAGGACAGCCCTACGAGCAGTACTTC	CASSKGAGQPYEQYF
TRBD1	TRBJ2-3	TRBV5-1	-	TGCGCCAGCACCCGGGACAGGGGGGCAGATACGCAGTATTTT	CASTRDRGADTQYF
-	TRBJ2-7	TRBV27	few	TGTGCCAGCAGTTTCAGGGCACAGGGCTACGAGCAGTACTTC	CASSFRAQGYEQYF
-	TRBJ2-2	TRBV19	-	TGTGCCAGTACCGAGTGGGGGGCGAACACCGGGGAGCTGTTTTTT	CASTEWGANTGELFF
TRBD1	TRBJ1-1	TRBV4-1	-	TGCGCCAGCAGCCATGGGACAGGGGCTTTAACTGAAGCTTTCTTT	CASSHGTGALTEAFF
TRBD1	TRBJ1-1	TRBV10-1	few	TGCGCCAGCAGCCAAGCGGACAGGGGAGCTTTCTTT	CASSQADRGAFF
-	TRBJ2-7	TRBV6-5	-	TGTGCCAGCAGTTACTCGGACAACTCCTACGAGCAGTACTTC	CASSYSDNSYEQYF
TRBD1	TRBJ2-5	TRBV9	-	TGTGCCAGCAGCGCCGGTGGGCTAACAGGGGGAATGCTGGAGACCCAGTACTTC	CASSAGGLTGGMLETQYF
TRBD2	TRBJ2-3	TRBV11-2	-	TGTGCCAGCATGCTAGCGGGGGGGACAGATACGCAGTATTTT	CASMLAGGTDTQYF
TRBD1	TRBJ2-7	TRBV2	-	TGTGCCAGCAGTGCAGAAGGACAGGGGGCGGCAGAGCAGTACTTC	CASSAEGQGAAEQYF
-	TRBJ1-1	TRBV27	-	TGTGCCAGCAGTCAACAGGGTTTGGTCACTGAAGCTTTCTTT	CASSQQGLVTEAFF
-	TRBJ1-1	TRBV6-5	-	TGTGCCAGCAGTTACTCCCAGGGATACACTGAAGCTTTCTTT	CASSYSQGYTEAFF
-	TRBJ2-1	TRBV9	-	TGTGCCAGCAGCAGGCGGGGTCCTGGGGACAATGAGCAGTTCTTC	CASSRRGPGDNEQFF
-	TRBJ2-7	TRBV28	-	TGTGCCAGCAGTTTCTCAGCAGGGGCCTACGAGCAGTACTTC	CASSFSAGAYEQYF
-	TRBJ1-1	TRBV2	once	TGTGCCAGCACGGCACAGTTGAACACTGAAGCTTTCTTT	CASTAQLNTEAFF
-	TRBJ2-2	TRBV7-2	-	TGTGCCAGCACCCAGAGGGCCTTAAACACCGGGGAGCTGTTTTTT	CASTQRALNTGELFF
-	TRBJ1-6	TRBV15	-	TGTGCCACCAGCAAGTACGGGACAATAAGTAATTCACCCCTCCACTTT	CATSKYGTISNSPLHF
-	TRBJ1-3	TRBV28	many	TGTGCCAGCAGTTTATTACAGGGAAACACCATATATTTT	CASSLLQGNTIYF
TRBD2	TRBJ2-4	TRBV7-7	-	TGTGCCAGCAGCCAGGGACTAGCGGATCAGATGTTAGCCAAAAACATTCAGTACTTC	CASSQGLADQMLAKNIQYF
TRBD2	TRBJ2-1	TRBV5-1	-	TGCGCCAGCAGTCCACCGGGACTAACCAACAATGAGCAGTTCTTC	CASSPPGLTNNEQFF
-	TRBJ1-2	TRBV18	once	TGTGCCAGCTCACCATCCAGCGGCGCGGGCTACACCTTC	CASSPSSGAGYTF
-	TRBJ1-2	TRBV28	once	TGTGCCAGCAGTTTCGGAGTGGGTGGCTACACCTTC	CASSFGVGGYTF
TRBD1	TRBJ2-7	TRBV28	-	TGTGCCAGCAGTCCGCGCCCCAGGGGGCGCGGGTTAGGCGAGCAGTACTTC	CASSPRPRGRGLGEQYF
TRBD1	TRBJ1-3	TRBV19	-	TGTGCCAGTAGCAAGTTGGACAGGCTTATCTCTGGAAACACCATATATTTT	CASSKLDRLISGNTIYF
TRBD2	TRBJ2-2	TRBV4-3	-	TGCGCCAGCAGCCAAGATCAATCCGGGACTAGCGGGGGAGGTGGGGAGCTGTTTTTT	CASSQDQSGTSGGGGELFF
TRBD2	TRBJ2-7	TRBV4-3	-	TGCGCCAGCAGCCTCCACAGTAGCGGGGTTCCCTACGAGCAGTACTTC	CASSLHSSGVPYEQYF
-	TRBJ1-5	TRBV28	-	TGTGCCAGCGCGGGATATAGCAATCAGCCCCAGCATTTT	CASAGYSNQPQHF
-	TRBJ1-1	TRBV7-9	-	TGTGCCAGCAGCTATCCTCTGGCAGGGGTCATGAACACTGAAGCTTTCTTT	CASSYPLAGVMNTEAFF
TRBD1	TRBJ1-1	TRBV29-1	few	TGCAGCGCCTATCCGGGACAGGTGAACACTGAAGCTTTCTTT	CSAYPGQVNTEAFF
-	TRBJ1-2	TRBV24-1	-	TGTGCCACCAGTGATTCATCCACGGGGTATGGCTACACCTTC	CATSDSSTGYGYTF
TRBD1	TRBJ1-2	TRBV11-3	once	TGTGCCAGCAGCCCACAGGGGGATGGCTACACCTTC	CASSPQGDGYTF
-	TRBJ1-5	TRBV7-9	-	TGTGCCAGCAGCTTGACCTCAGGGGCCGGTCAGCCCCAGCATTTT	CASSLTSGAGQPQHF
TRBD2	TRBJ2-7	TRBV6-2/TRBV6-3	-	TGTGCCAGCAGTTACGGGACTAGCGGGCTTTTGGGGACCTACGAGCAGTACTTC	CASSYGTSGLLGTYEQYF
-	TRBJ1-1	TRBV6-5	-	TGTGCCAGCAGTCTCGAGCGTACCACTGAAGCTTTCTTT	CASSLERTTEAFF
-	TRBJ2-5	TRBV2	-	TGTGCCAGCAGACGGGGGGCGCCCCAAGAGACCCAGTACTTC	CASRRGAPQETQYF
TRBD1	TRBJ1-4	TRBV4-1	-	TGCGCCAGCAGCCAACGAGGACAGGGGGGCGCAGTTACGTATGAAAAACTGTTTTTT	CASSQRGQGGAVTYEKLFF
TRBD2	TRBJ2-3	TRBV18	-	TGTGCCAGCTCACCAGGGACTAGCGGGGGCGCAGATACGCAGTATTTT	CASSPGTSGGADTQYF
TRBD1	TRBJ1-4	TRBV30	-	TGTGCCTGGAGTGAGTCGGACAGGGATGAAAAACTGTTTTTT	CAWSESDRDEKLFF